The T cell receptor beta chain under discussion was sequenced for a study of blood T cells in healthy people across ages. Sample-barcoded 5' priming and a J-beta primer mix drove a second PCR of about 6 to 12 cycles. A template-switch adaptor with 12 random nucleotides tagged each cDNA molecule. TCRdb re-analysed the 5' RACE reads in MiXCR, keeping a single row per CDR3 protein. The table records 650,000 to 900,000 distinct CDR3 sequences, 62% of them present only once. Study observations and caveats: The lack of PBMC sorting stopped any conclusive naive versus antigen-experienced comparison.

Concerning this clonotype itself: Its antigen is as yet unknown.

The sequenced sample consisted of blood. This TCR was sampled from a man aged 30 to 45 in good health.

CDR3 DNA: TGTGCCAGTGAGGACGCGGAAACGGACGCTTCGAGCAATCAGCCCCAGCATTTT. Amino acids: CASEDAETDASSNQPQHF. The chain uses TRBV6-1 and TRBJ1-5, with D unclear. V dropped 9 bases and J dropped 1 base, with 25 bases sitting between them. The CDR3 loop spans 18 amino acids. CDR1 MNHNS and CDR2 SASEGT come from the germline V gene.